The 21 T cell receptor beta chains given below trace back to one sample, sequenced in a study of cytomegalovirus exposure and HLA in healthy donors. Both 60 Vbeta primers and 13 Jbeta primers went into the PCR. The table came from immunoSEQ multiplex PCR; TCRdb's copy has only in-frame clones and leaves some out. The sample consists of roughly 130,000 clones, around 77% of them appearing once. Sequencing was performed on PBMCs. These receptors were collected from a man aged 30 to 45 in good health and CMV-seronegative.

The chain is built from TRBV1 and TRBJ2-5; TRBD2, the D gene given by the table, was not confirmed from the DNA. TRBV1 corresponds to a pseudogene. The CDR3 has 20 residues. CDR3 protein: CTSSQDGEASPCGVQETQYF. CDR3 in DNA: TGCACCAGCAGCCAAGATGGTGAGGCTAGTCCCTGCGGGGTTCAAGAGACCCAGTACTTC.

The gene calls are TRBV5-6 and TRBJ2-3; no reliable D call. Germline values: CDR1 SGHDT, CDR2 YYEEEE. V lost 0 bases and J 3 bases, leaving 8 bases between the germline ends. The CDR3 extends over 14 amino acids. The CDR3 DNA reads as TGTGCCAGCAGCTTGGATAGAATGACAGATACGCAGTATTTT. Translated, it gives CASSLDRMTDTQYF.

This chain joins TRBV2 and TRBJ2-7, with 10 bases matching TRBD1. Germline V lookup: CDR1 SNHLY, CDR2 FYNNEI. With V trimmed by 7 bases and J by 5 bases, 5 bases remained unmatched. The CDR3 sequence is 13 residues long. CDR3 DNA: TGTGCCAGCAAATGGGACAGGGGCCACGAGCAGTACTTC. It codes for CASKWDRGHEQYF. Combining the CDR3 with reference TRBV2 and TRBJ2-7 gives the whole variable domain EPEVTQTPSHQVTQMGQEVILRCVPISNHLYFYWYRQILGQKVEFLVSFYNNEISEKSEIFDDQFSVERPDGSNFTLKIRSTKLEDSAMYFCASKWDRGHEQYFGPGTRLTVT.

The V and J genes are TRBV29-1 and TRBJ2-2; D gene ambiguous. Germline V gene lookup returns CDR1 SQVTM and CDR2 ANQGSEA. Trimming cost V 6 bases and J 0 bases, with 8 bases left between them. The CDR3 is 13 amino acids. In nucleotides, the CDR3 is TGCAGCGTAGCCGAGTCGAACACCGGGGAGCTGTTTTTT. Residues: CSVAESNTGELFF.

The chain joins TRBV11-2 to TRBJ2-7, with TRBD2 identical over 7 bases. Germline V lookup: CDR1 SGHAT, CDR2 FQNNGV. Trimming cost V 5 bases and J 7 bases; bases outside gene matches: 17. The length of the CDR3 is 16 residues. CDR3 residues: CASSTRASGTIGEQYF. The CDR3 nucleotides are TGTGCCAGCAGCACCCGGGCGAGCGGGACCATTGGGGAGCAGTACTTC.

This rearrangement joins TRBV25-1 to TRBJ1-3, with TRBD1 matching 8 bases. V was pared by 3 bases and J by 2 bases, with 9 bases of the junction left unmatched. There are 17 residues in the CDR3. CDR1 is MGHDK, CDR2 SYGVNS, per germline. CDR3 coding DNA: TGTGCCAGCAGTGATCCTCACGGGACAGGCCCTGGAAACACCATATATTTT. The encoded protein is CASSDPHGTGPGNTIYF.

The V gene is TRBV7-2, the J gene TRBJ2-1, with D unclear. Per the germline V gene, CDR1 is SGHTA and CDR2 is FQGNSA. Trimming stripped 3 bases from V and 6 bases from J, with 9 bases between. There are 13 residues in the CDR3. The DNA of the CDR3 is TGTGCCAGCAGCTTCCCAGGTGTCAATGAGCAGTTCTTC. Protein product: CASSFPGVNEQFF.

The gene calls are TRBV6-1 and TRBJ1-1; maybe TRBD1 (5 bases). Germline lookup yields CDR1 MNHNS and CDR2 SASEGT. CDR3 length: 15 amino acids. Trimming removed 6 bases from V and 0 bases from J, with 14 bases in between. The DNA of the CDR3 is TGTGCCAGCAGCGCACAGGAGGGGTTGAACACTGAAGCTTTCTTT. Its translation: CASSAQEGLNTEAFF.

The chain joins TRBV5-1 to TRBJ2-7; tentatively, D is TRBD1 (5 bases). Germline values: CDR1 SGHRS, CDR2 YFSETQ. The CDR3 loop spans 14 amino acids. V was trimmed by 2 bases and J by 3 bases, leaving 12 bases between them. CDR3 sequence: CASSLTGTHYEQYF. As DNA, the CDR3 is TGCGCCAGCAGCTTAACAGGTACCCACTACGAGCAGTACTTC. The variable domain in full, completed from reference TRBV5-1 and TRBJ2-7, reads KAGVTQTPRYLIKTRGQQVTLSCSPISGHRSVSWYQQTPGQGLQFLFEYFSETQRNKGNFPGRFSGRQFSNSRSEMNVSTLELGDSALYLCASSLTGTHYEQYFGPGTRLTVT.

This chain connects TRBV7-8 to TRBJ2-5; TRBD2 matches at 7 bases. CDR1 is SGHVS, CDR2 FQNEAQ, per germline. The trim removed 5 bases at V and 4 bases at J, leaving 7 bases unmatched. The CDR3 runs 14 residues. In DNA form, the CDR3 reads TGTGCCAGCAGCGCCTTCGGGGGGAGAGAGACCCAGTACTTC. It is translated as CASSAFGGRETQYF.

J is TRBJ2-5 and V is TRBV30; maybe TRBD1 (6 bases). The CDR3 is made up of 12 amino acids. The germline V gene encodes CDR1 GTSNPN and CDR2 SVGIG (reference sequence). Between the trimmed V and J ends, which lost 4 bases and 7 bases, there was a span of 13 bases. As DNA, the CDR3 is TGTGCCTGGACCCCGTTCAGGGGGACCCAGTACTTC. As protein: CAWTPFRGTQYF. The whole variable domain, remainder taken from reference TRBV30 and TRBJ2-5, is SQTIHQWPATLVQPVGSPLSLECTVEGTSNPNLYWYRQAAGRGLQLLFYSVGIGQISSEVPQNLSASRPQDRQFILSSKKLLLSDSGFYLCAWTPFRGTQYFGPGTRLLVL.

V gene TRBV9 combines with J gene TRBJ1-2; D is unresolved. There are 16 residues in the CDR3. The ends were cut back, 6 bases at V and 0 bases at J, with 18 bases in the middle. The V gene's germline CDR1 is SGDLS and CDR2 YYNGEE. The CDR3, as DNA: TGTGCCAGCACCCCACTAGGGCCCATGCCTAACTATGGCTACACCTTC. Its protein is CASTPLGPMPNYGYTF.

V and J are TRBV19 and TRBJ1-5; TRBD1 aligns across 8 bases. V lost 6 bases, J lost 6 bases, and 4 bases stayed unmatched. This CDR3 spans 13 amino acids. The germline CDR1 and CDR2 sequences are LNHDA and SQIVND (reference sequence). The CDR3 coding sequence is TGTGCCAGTAGAGGACAGGGTAGTCAGCCCCAGCATTTT. Residues: CASRGQGSQPQHF.

This clone was seen more than once but under ten times. The chain uses TRBV5-8 and TRBJ1-3; D unclear. The CDR3 spans 15 residues. Germline CDR1 SGHTS, CDR2 YDEGEE. Trimming stripped 4 bases from V and 0 bases from J, with 11 bases between. The CDR3 is CASSPTPNSGNTIYF. In DNA, the CDR3 is TGTGCCAGCAGCCCCACTCCGAACTCTGGAAACACCATATATTTT. The variable domain in full, with the rest retrieved from reference TRBV5-8 and TRBJ1-3, is EAGVTQSPTHLIKTRGQQATLRCSPISGHTSVYWYQQALGLGLQFLLWYDEGEERNRGNFPPRFSGRQFPNYSSELNVNALELEDSALYLCASSPTPNSGNTIYFGEGSWLTVV.

The chain joins TRBV19 to TRBJ2-3; TRBD1 matches at 7 bases. Trimming removed 5 bases from V and 1 base from J; junction bases left unmatched: 0. CDR1 and CDR2 from the germline V gene are LNHDA and SQIVND (reference sequence). The length of the CDR3 is 13 residues. The CDR3 nucleotides are TGTGCCAGTAGTGACAGGGGCACAGATACGCAGTATTTT. Translating gives CASSDRGTDTQYF.

The chain uses TRBV10-3 and TRBJ2-3, with TRBD1 matching over 9 bases. There are 14 residues in the CDR3. Per the germline V gene, CDR1 is ENHRY and CDR2 is SYGVKD. With 8 bases clipped from V and 3 bases from J, the junction kept 6 bases outside the gene matches. This chain's CDR3 is CAIGQGRMTDTQYF. For the CDR3, the DNA is TGTGCCATCGGACAGGGGCGTATGACAGATACGCAGTATTTT.

The rearrangement joins TRBV4-3 to TRBJ2-7; D perhaps matches TRBD1 (6 bases). The CDR3 sequence is 15 residues long. V lost 0 bases to trimming and J lost 2 bases, with 11 bases between them. Germline assignment: CDR1 LGHNA and CDR2 YSLEER. CDR3 protein: CASSQERTDTYEQYF. The CDR3 DNA reads TGCGCCAGCAGCCAAGAAAGGACAGACACCTACGAGCAGTACTTC.

The chain joins TRBV6-1 to TRBJ2-3, with TRBD1 matching over 9 bases. Germline CDR1 is MNHNS and CDR2 is SASEGT. The V and J ends lost 6 bases and 0 bases, in that order; junction bases with no gene match: 1. CDR3 length: 14 residues. Written as DNA, the CDR3 is TGTGCCAGCAGGGGGACAGGGAGCACAGATACGCAGTATTTT. This encodes CASRGTGSTDTQYF.

This clone was picked up one time. Distinct nucleotide sequences in the sample also encode this CDR3. The V call is TRBV5-1, the J call TRBJ2-3, with 9 nucleotides matching TRBD1. V lost 5 bases, J lost 0 bases, and 4 bases stayed unmatched. Germline values: CDR1 SGHRS, CDR2 YFSETQ. There are 15 residues in the CDR3. In nucleotides, the CDR3 is TGCGCCAGCAGTTCTGGACAGGGGAGCACAGATACGCAGTATTTT. As protein: CASSSGQGSTDTQYF.

The V gene is TRBV10-3, the J gene TRBJ2-7; TRBD2 aligns across 15 bases. The V gene's germline CDR1 is ENHRY and CDR2 SYGVKD. V lost 3 bases and J lost 0; bases outside the gene matches: 6. The CDR3 length is 18 residues. The DNA for the CDR3 is TGTGCCATCAGTGATGTGGGACTAGCGGGGGGAAGCTCCTACGAGCAGTACTTC. Encoded protein: CAISDVGLAGGSSYEQYF.

The chain uses TRBV28 and TRBJ1-2; D is ambiguous. CDR3 length equals 14 residues. Trimming cost V 5 bases and J 3 bases, with 13 bases left between them. Germline loops: CDR1 MDHEN, CDR2 SYDVKM. In nucleotides, the CDR3 is TGTGCCAGCAGTCCTGAGGGCACCTACTATGGCTACACCTTC. Amino acids: CASSPEGTYYGYTF.